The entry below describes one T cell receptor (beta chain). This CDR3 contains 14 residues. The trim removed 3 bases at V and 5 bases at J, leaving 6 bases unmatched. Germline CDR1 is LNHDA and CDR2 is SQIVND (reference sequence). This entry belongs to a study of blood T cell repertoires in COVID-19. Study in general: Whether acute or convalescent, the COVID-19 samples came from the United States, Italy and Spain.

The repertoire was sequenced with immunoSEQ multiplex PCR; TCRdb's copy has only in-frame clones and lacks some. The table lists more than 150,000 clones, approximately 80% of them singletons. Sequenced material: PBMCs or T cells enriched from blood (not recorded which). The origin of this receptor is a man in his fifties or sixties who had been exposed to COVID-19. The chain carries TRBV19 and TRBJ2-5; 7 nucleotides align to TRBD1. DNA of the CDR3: TGTGCCAGTAGTATCGAGGGGGCCGTGGAGACCCAGTACTTC. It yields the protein CASSIEGAVETQYF.